This T cell receptor (beta chain) was sequenced in a study of cytomegalovirus exposure and HLA in healthy donors (dated by TCRdb to the late 2010s). Concerning the study at large: An earlier analysis of about 530 of the donors reported approximately 260 Gb of sequence data and 95 million to 120 million unique TCR beta sequences obtained from about 179 million T cells. The study was designed to test whether signatures of past pathogen exposure could be identified by cataloging public T cell receptors. Across around 400 genotyped donors of the cohort, an average of roughly 250,000 unique TCR beta nucleotide sequences per donor were sequenced, and around 19% of those sequences were non-productive. Of the 398 genotyped donors, 65% to 90% fell in the genetic ancestry cluster associated with self-reported Caucasian donors. A separate validation cohort of about 110 different subjects was used in addition to the roughly 670-subject first cohort. A later genetic analysis used genome-wide SNP genotypes for about 65% of the roughly 700 donors, treating that subset as a discovery cohort. To decide whether each TCR beta V gene segment behaved as functional or pseudogenic, an earlier analysis of approximately 600 of the donors relied on high-throughput TCR beta sequencing. HLA typing covered class I and class II loci at four-digit resolution. The number of donors typed differed by locus, with about 629-630 for A, B, C, DRB1 and DQB1, around 500 for DQA1, approximately 580 for DPA1, and around 450 for DPB1. Four or five DR-DQ haplotypes were handled as single units for association and clustering because linkage in the cohort was strong. The later analysis used no new phenotypic data to find candidate immune exposures, relying instead on TCR beta sequences and their occurrence across donors. Around 300 gigabases of sequencing data and approximately 85 million unique TCR sequences were included in an early release covering over 600 HLA-typed donors. All discovery cohort repertoires had been generated using a single sequencing platform. Alongside the repertoire data, information on donor age, sex, ethnicity and CMV serostatus was compiled. The T cell repertoires of some 670 subjects were profiled by immunosequencing and related to cytomegalovirus serostatus. High-throughput TCR immunosequencing, statistical association of individual TCRs with disease status, and machine learning were combined to predict cytomegalovirus infection status. To study patterns of TCR occurrence, a later analysis re-analyzed previously published TCR beta repertoires from just over 650 donors and added high-resolution HLA genotyping.

The cohort comprised around 700 healthy bone marrow donors. At the time of sampling, all cohort members were nominally healthy, though unrecorded immune exposures were likely present. The donor tested CMV seronegative and was one of the 352 seronegative cohort members. A peripheral blood sample was collected from each donor, and TCR beta sequencing was performed on peripheral blood mononuclear cells. The Qiagen DNeasy Blood Extraction Kit was used to extract genomic DNA from the blood cell samples. From cysteine to phenylalanine, the CDR3 is 10 amino acids long. Only the CDR3 DNA stays, 30 bases, in frame from base 1. The junction shows trimming of 5 bases on V and 7 bases on J, plus 9 bases between the germline ends. Reading the germline V gene (reference sequence) gives CDR1 GTSNPN and CDR2 SVGIG. Details on this clone: Its antigen remains unidentified. The record has no base qualities; no much larger clone is one base away.

To prepare the library, the immunoSEQ multiplex PCR assay was applied. The multiplex PCR relied on a mix of 60 forward primers for TCR Vbeta segments and 13 reverse primers for TCR Jbeta segments. Amplification of the CDR3 region of rearranged TCR beta genes was performed with a multiplex PCR assay on genomic DNA. The amplified TCR beta libraries were sequenced on the Illumina HiSeq System as 87-base-pair reads. Per the original workflow: Across the 670 or so repertoires, a later analysis counted tens of millions of unique TCR beta chains, approximately 12 million of which were shared by at least two donors. To remove PCR and sequencing errors, raw reads were error-corrected and collapsed into unique sequences using a nearest-neighbor algorithm that merged closely related sequences. Alignment of CDR3 sequences to IMGT reference sequences was used to assign V, D and J gene segments. For a sequence to be retained, a match of at least six nucleotides to both a V gene segment and a J gene segment was required. Rearrangements were called productive when the CDR3 lacked stop codons and stayed in frame with V and J; all others were non-productive. Following IMGT convention, CDR3 was defined as the stretch from the second conserved V-encoded cysteine to the conserved J-encoded phenylalanine. In an earlier analysis of around 600 of the donors, sequences lacking an unambiguous match to a single V gene segment were excluded. An earlier analysis of a few hundred of the donors classified V segments as functional when productive rearrangements were above 56.7% and as segregating when the standard deviation between donors was above 5%. A statistical classification framework was built for diagnosing cytomegalovirus status from the catalog of TCR beta chain sequences. In a later analysis, V and J genes were assigned by comparing TCR nucleotide sequences against IMGT/GENE-DB human TR gene sequences. The TCRdist pipeline was used in a later analysis to assign CDR3 sequences and most-parsimonious VDJ recombination scenarios. A later analysis defined each TCR beta chain by its CDR3 amino acid sequence plus V-gene family, and excluded reads lacking a unique V-gene family. As a way to deal with suspected cross-contamination and a sequencing artifact, a later analysis dropped 500 to 700 nucleotide sequences that were highly shared and had low generation probability. For each public chain, a later analysis derived a clonal expansion index from normalized ranks of inferred template counts within each repertoire. In a later analysis, generation probabilities were computed with a VDJ recombination model fitted to out-of-frame rearrangements, and the resulting probabilities were checked against IGoR. In a later analysis, TCR-TCR, TCR-HLA and TCR-CMV co-occurrence was scored with hypergeometric tests, and a repertoire-size bias correction was applied to TCR pairs. In a later analysis, false discovery rates were estimated by permuting HLA or CMV assignments 20 times. In a later analysis, co-occurring TCRs were grouped using DBSCAN, with TCRdist sequence similarity added in when clustering inside HLA-allele-positive subsets. Repertoires with fewer than 30,000 or more than 120,000 public chains, plus five repertoires with anomalous nucleotide sharing, were excluded from co-occurrence clustering. TCRdb carries this immuneACCESS record with in-frame sequences only. Its versions omit some clonotypes, under half of them owing to an unresolved V gene in the studies checked, with the rest unexplained. V and J calls plus clone size are reproduced from that table; the DNA served to infer D and trimming. Within this sample are about 110,000 clones, with under 80% of them counted one time only. The ten largest clones add up to 3% to 4.5% of the sample.

The paper's findings and limits, for the study overall: Because counts were too low, about 17 rarely observed V segments, including chromosome 9 orphons, were excluded from the earlier analysis of some 540 of the donors. A later analysis found that most CMV-associated TCR beta chains appeared HLA-restricted, with HLA associations seemingly driven largely by CMV exposure. A later analysis found that HLA-associated TCR beta chains were more clonally expanded and had lower generation probabilities than equally common non-associated chains. V-gene and J-gene trimming of TCR beta chains was associated with a missense DCLRE1C variant in a later genetic analysis, and the association was replicated in an independent cohort. The study gave a list of under 200 TCR beta chains associated with cytomegalovirus. Because some donors lacked HLA typing at each locus, the association tests relied only on the typed subset. A group of highly shared sequence variants was considered likely to be a technical artifact of the sequencing pipeline. Assigning TCR associations to individual alleles was difficult when HLA alleles, especially DR and DQ, strongly co-occurred. Linkage disequilibrium might explain the correlated functional status among segregating V segments, but an unknown experimental factor could not be excluded. In vitro tests confirmed that a few of the cytomegalovirus-associated TCR beta chains recognize cytomegalovirus antigens. While some public TCRs were present in many individuals, most TCR sequences turned up only very rarely across donors. The authors suggested that the approach could potentially be extended to other disease states and immunological phenotypes. The cohort was sequenced for TCR beta chains only, and without alpha or paired-chain data the features that could be detected were limited. In an earlier analysis of over 550 of the donors, most TCR beta V segments were observed in productive rearrangements about 90% or about 30% of the time, broadly matching IMGT annotations. A further reported finding was that TCR beta sequences accurately predicted the HLA-A and HLA-B alleles for most subjects in the first cohort. A later analysis found that TCR association rates varied across HLA loci, with DRB1 alleles showing the most associated TCRs and HLA-C alleles the fewest. Some IMGT-functional V segments, including TRBV6-2 and TRBV6-3, could not be told apart with the 87-base-pair reads, so those segments were excluded. The presence/absence analyses assumed that sequencing depth was roughly uniform across donors, and that assumption may not be true. A later analysis associated 16,951 TCR beta sequences with specific HLA alleles at a false discovery rate of 0.05. In a later genetic analysis, fewer N-insertions in productive TCRs were reported among donors in an Asian-associated ancestry cluster than the roughly 640-donor mean. In a later analysis, several top co-occurrence clusters were reported to appear linked to parvovirus B19, influenza, CMV and Epstein-Barr virus. The classifier was reported to diagnose cytomegalovirus status with high specificity and sensitivity in both the original cohort and the validation cohort. Immune exposure information for the cohort was limited to CMV serostatus.

Sequencing used PBMCs. Rearrangement joined TRBV30 to TRBJ2-7; perhaps TRBD1 is the D gene, with 6 bases matching. The receptor comes from a man between 60 and 70 years old in good health and CMV-seronegative. For the CDR3, the sequence is CAWRGTEQYF. The DNA is as follows: TGTGCCTGGCGAGGGACAGAGCAGTACTTC.